This entry features one TCR beta chain sequence. Its antigen is as yet unknown. These data originate in a study of CD8+ T cells in alopecia areata. Findings of the study overall: Sequencing of scalp tissue also captures the resident alphabeta T cells of normal skin.

RNA extraction and reverse transcription yielded cDNA as sequencing template. The method was immunoSEQ multiplex PCR; TCRdb's version includes in-frame clones alone and lacks a portion of them. The profile covers approximately 29,000 clones, with about 80% appearing a single time and about 19% taken by the ten largest. The germline CDR1 and CDR2 sequences are PRHDT and FYEKMQ (reference sequence). Trimming stripped 5 bases from V and 0 bases from J, with 10 bases between. The CDR3 has 14 amino acids. The sequenced sample was NKG2D-low CD8+ T cells sorted from blood. The TCR was taken from a human donor with alopecia areata. The rearrangement links TRBV13 to TRBJ2-5; D perhaps matches TRBD2 (6 bases). The CDR3 nucleotides are TGTGCCAGCAGCGCGGGACTGCACCAAGAGACCCAGTACTTC. This encodes CASSAGLHQETQYF.